This TCR beta chain is drawn from a study of blood T cell repertoires in COVID-19. On the study more broadly: Whether acute or convalescent, the COVID-19 samples came from the United States, Italy and Spain. T cells, B-cell-depleted T cells, or PBMCs supplied cDNA or gDNA.

Methods used by the authors: Amplifying reference gene primers gave estimates of nucleated cell counts. The repertoire was sequenced with immunoSEQ multiplex PCR; TCRdb's copy has only in-frame clones and lacks some. The V and J calls and clone size are taken from that table; D and trimming were inferred from the DNA. This table holds 35,000 to 55,000 clones, approximately 91% found once. V lost 0 bases, J lost 0 bases, and 7 bases lay in between. CDR3 length: 15 residues. Germline V CDR1 and CDR2: MNHEY, SVGAGI. The source of this sequence is a human donor in a cohort sampled during active COVID-19. The sequenced material came from peripheral blood. The gene calls are TRBV6-5 and TRBJ2-3; TRBD1 is a possible D gene (5 bases). The CDR3 bases are TGTGCCAGCAGTTACTCGCAGGGCAGCACAGATACGCAGTATTTT. It encodes CASSYSQGSTDTQYF.